Each of the 27 T cell receptor beta chains below was sequenced from the same sample in a study of CD8+CD57+ T cells in acquired aplastic anemia. It was genomic DNA that served as the template for profiling TCR beta VDJ and CDR3. TCRdb reprocessed the reads with MiXCR, giving one entry per CDR3 protein. The table includes 150,000 to 200,000 distinct CDR3 sequences, 55% to 70% detected once. Sequenced: sorted CD4+, CD8+, or CD8+CD57+ T cells (not recorded which) from PBMCs. These receptors all stem from a human donor with severe aplastic anemia or a healthy control (not recorded which).

This clonotype was seen more than once but under ten times. The genes are TRBV18 and TRBJ2-7; 9 bases match TRBD2. This CDR3 contains 15 residues. From germline, CDR1 is KGHSH and CDR2 LQKENI. The V gene end was trimmed by 2 bases and the J gene end by 5 bases; junction bases not matched to a gene: 7. The CDR3 nucleotides are TGTGCCAGCTCACCAGGCGGGAGGGGTCGAAACGAGCAGTACTTC. Its protein product is CASSPGGRGRNEQYF.

This clonotype was observed at least ten times. This rearrangement joins TRBV6-5 to TRBJ2-5; possible D gene TRBD2, 6 bases. The CDR3 loop spans 12 amino acids. Trimming took off 4 bases at V and 5 bases at J, with 8 bases between the two ends. Germline V gene sequence: CDR1 MNHEY, CDR2 SVGAGI. CDR3 protein: CASSSGEETQYF. The DNA of the CDR3 is TGTGCCAGCAGTTCGGGGGAGGAGACCCAGTACTTC.

The chain links TRBV7-9 to TRBJ1-4, with TRBD1 matching 9 bases. This CDR3 spans 16 amino acids. CDR1 is SEHNR and CDR2 is FQNEAQ in the germline V gene (reference sequence). Losses at the gene ends were 2 bases for V and 3 bases for J; bases not matched to a gene: 4. The CDR3 here is CASSLLQGAPNEKLFF. DNA of the CDR3: TGTGCCAGCAGCTTACTACAGGGGGCACCTAATGAAAAACTGTTTTTT.

V gene TRBV7-3 combines with J gene TRBJ1-1; TRBD1 matches 7 bases. This CDR3 is built from 15 residues. The V gene's germline CDR1 is SGHTA and CDR2 FQGTGA. The ends lost 1 base at V and 2 bases at J; junction bases unmatched: 4. The CDR3 DNA sequence: TGTGCCAGCAGCTTAAACGGGGACAGTAACACTGAAGCTTTCTTT. It yields the protein CASSLNGDSNTEAFF.

This clonotype appeared a few times. The CDR3 here is CASSGTGRTGYTF. The CDR3 DNA follows: TGTGCCAGCAGCGGGACAGGGAGGACGGGTTACACCTTC. The rearrangement links TRBV7-6 to TRBJ1-2; 9 bases agree with TRBD1. Losses at the gene ends were 5 bases for V and 11 bases for J; bases not matched to a gene: 9. This CDR3 contains 13 residues. Germline V gene data show CDR1 as SGHVS and CDR2 as FNYEAQ.

Many counts were recorded for this clonotype. CDR3 DNA: TGTGCCAGTAGTGGGGACCCGCCAGGTGCCGGGGAGCTGTTTTTT. The encoded protein is CASSGDPPGAGELFF. This sequence joins TRBV19 and TRBJ2-2; D tentatively fits TRBD1 or TRBD2 (5 bases each). CDR3 size: 15 residues. Germline CDR1 reads LNHDA; CDR2 reads SQIVND (reference sequence). V was pared by 5 bases and J by 6 bases, with 16 bases between.

This clonotype appeared many times. The J gene is TRBJ2-7, the V gene TRBV5-1; 7 bases map to TRBD2. The CDR3 length is 13 residues. Trimming removed 0 bases from V and 4 bases from J; junction bases left unmatched: 1. CDR1 and CDR2 (germline): SGHRS, YFSETQ. The CDR3 protein is CASSLVGGYEQYF. The CDR3 DNA reads as TGCGCCAGCAGCTTGGTCGGGGGGTACGAGCAGTACTTC. Using reference TRBV5-1 and TRBJ2-7 for the parts outside the CDR3, the full variable domain is KAGVTQTPRYLIKTRGQQVTLSCSPISGHRSVSWYQQTPGQGLQFLFEYFSETQRNKGNFPGRFSGRQFSNSRSEMNVSTLELGDSALYLCASSLVGGYEQYFGPGTRLTVT.

V is TRBV29-1 and J is TRBJ1-1; D call uncertain. CDR1 is SQVTM, CDR2 ANQGSEA, per germline. V was cut by 0 bases and J by 9 bases, with 14 bases left in between. The CDR3 sequence is 13 residues long. CDR3 amino acids: CSVEESSGEKAFF. CDR3 sequence (DNA): TGCAGCGTTGAAGAGTCTTCGGGAGAAAAAGCTTTCTTT.

The chain has TRBV7-9 and TRBJ2-5; TRBD1 is a possible D gene (8 bases). Germline-derived CDR1 and CDR2 are SEHNR and FQNEAQ (reference sequence). V was pared by 5 bases and J by 4 bases, with 17 bases between. The CDR3 has 15 residues. The CDR3 DNA is TGTGCCAGCAGCGGTACAGGGGGGGTGGGAGAGACCCAGTACTTC. Amino acid sequence: CASSGTGGVGETQYF.

The V call is TRBV20-1, the J call TRBJ2-7, with 7 bases matching TRBD2. CDR1 and CDR2 (germline): DFQATT, SNEGSKA (reference sequence). The CDR3 has 14 amino acids. The ends lost 6 bases at V and 2 bases at J; junction bases unmatched: 10. The CDR3 DNA sequence: TGCAGTGCCACCCAGGGAGGGGTCACCTACGAGCAGTACTTC. Translating it yields CSATQGGVTYEQYF.

This chain uses TRBV7-9 with TRBJ1-3; 7 bases align to TRBD1. The CDR3 spans 12 residues. V gave up 7 bases and J gave up 16 bases; unmatched junction bases: 13. Germline-derived CDR1 and CDR2 are SEHNR and FQNEAQ (reference sequence). CDR3 nucleotide sequence: TGTGCCAGCATCCAGAGTGGGACAGCGCTCTATTTT. This sequence encodes CASIQSGTALYF. Full variable domain (remainder filled in from reference TRBV7-9 and TRBJ1-3): DTGVSQNPRHKITKRGQNVTFRCDPISEHNRLYWYRQTLGQGPEFLTYFQNEAQLEKSRLLSDRFSAERPKGSFSTLEIQRTEQGDSAMYLCASIQSGTALYFGEGSWLTVV.

The chain combines TRBV19 with TRBJ1-1; D is unresolved. V lost 7 bases to trimming and J lost 0 bases, with 12 bases between them. The CDR3 contains 14 residues. Looked up from germline, CDR1 is LNHDA and CDR2 is SQIVND (reference sequence). CDR3 region: CASIRNALNTEAFF. As DNA, the CDR3 is TGTGCCAGTATACGGAATGCTTTGAACACTGAAGCTTTCTTT.

This clonotype has only one observation. The genes are TRBV7-9 and TRBJ2-3, with D hard to call. The CDR3 totals 13 residues. Germline loops: CDR1 SEHNR, CDR2 FQNEAQ (reference sequence). V was shortened by 4 bases and J by 4 bases, with 9 bases between the two germline ends. The CDR3 DNA sequence: TGTGCCAGCAGCTCCCAAATTGCAGATACGCAGTATTTT. This gives the protein CASSSQIADTQYF.

For this clonotype: Possible read error: a much larger clone is one base away. Without the conserved terminal phenylalanine or tryptophan, this CDR3 likely stems from a read error. This chain uses TRBV28 with TRBJ1-6; a weak D match, TRBD1 (6 bases). The germline CDR1 and CDR2 sequences are MDHEN and SYDVKM. Deletions cut 9 bases from V and 0 bases from J, with 18 bases between. CDR3 length: 17 residues. CDR3: CASLGGQMSSYNSPLHL. CDR3 coding DNA: TGTGCCAGTCTAGGGGGGCAAATGAGCTCCTATAATTCACCCCTCCACCTT.

Concerning this clonotype: A junction end diverges from the germline sequence, so it may reflect a read error. The chain recombines TRBV6-1 with TRBJ2-1; D is unresolved. Germline CDR1 and CDR2: MNHNS and SASEGT. The CDR3 runs to 14 residues. The chain's CDR3 is CASNWLSSYNEQSF. As DNA, the CDR3 is TGTGCCAGCAATTGGCTAAGCTCCTACAATGAGCAGTCCTTC.

This clonotype was counted ten times or more. The V gene is TRBV7-9, the J gene TRBJ2-7, with D perhaps TRBD2 (6 bases). This CDR3 has 13 amino acids. Germline V CDR1 and CDR2: SEHNR, FQNEAQ (reference sequence). V gave up 6 bases and J gave up 1 base, with 10 bases separating them. The CDR3 DNA follows: TGTGCCAGCAGGCTGGGGGGATCCTACGAGCAGTACTTC. This sequence encodes CASRLGGSYEQYF.

This clonotype was seen a handful of times. The junction differs from germline at one of its ends, possibly a read error. This chain connects TRBV7-9 to TRBJ2-7; no definite D call. This CDR3 comprises 11 residues. Germline V lookup: CDR1 SEHNR, CDR2 FQNEAQ (reference sequence). CDR3 sequence reads: CASSDSYERYF. The CDR3, as DNA: TGTGCCAGCAGCGATTCCTACGAGCGGTACTTC.

In the case of this clonotype: One junction end does not reproduce the germline sequence, and a read error may be involved. The V gene is TRBV14, the J gene TRBJ2-7; TRBD1 agrees at 9 bases. CDR3 size: 12 residues. Germline CDR1 and CDR2: SGHDN and FVKESK. CDR3 in amino acids: CASSPDDRGRHF. CDR3 in DNA: TGTGCCAGCTCACCAGACGACAGGGGGAGGCACTTC. Supplemented by reference TRBV14 and TRBJ2-7, the full variable domain reads EAGVTQFPSHSVIEKGQTVTLRCDPISGHDNLYWYRRVMGKEIKFLLHFVKESKQDESGMPNNRFLAERTGGTYSTLKVQPAELEDSGVYFCASSPDDRGRHFGPGTRLTVT.

As regards this clonotype: Mismatch with germline at one junction end may stem from a read error. The V and J genes are TRBV7-7 and TRBJ2-5, with 7 positions matching TRBD2. The CDR3 totals 13 residues. Germline-derived CDR1 and CDR2 are SSHAT and FNYEAQ (reference sequence). In DNA form, the CDR3 reads TGTGCTAGCAGCCCCGGACTAGGAGAGCCCCAGTACTTC. Translation gives CASSPGLGEPQYF. Variable domain in full (rest from reference TRBV7-7 and TRBJ2-5): GAGVSQSPRYKVTKRGQDVTLRCDPISSHATLYWYQQALGQGPEFLTYFNYEAQPDKSGLPSDRFSAERPEGSISTLTIQRTEQRDSAMYRCASSPGLGEPQYFGPGTRLLVL.

This clonotype was detected a few times. This chain links TRBV7-2 with TRBJ1-1; a possible D gene is TRBD1 (6 bases). The V and J ends lost 7 bases and 1 base respectively, with 10 bases between them. The CDR3 consists of 13 residues. Germline V gene data show CDR1 as SGHTA and CDR2 as FQGNSA. The CDR3 region is CASTRTANTEAFF. The CDR3 nucleotides are TGTGCCAGCACCCGGACAGCGAACACTGAAGCTTTCTTT.

A single count supports this clonotype. The V and J genes are TRBV6-6 and TRBJ2-3; the D call may be TRBD1 or TRBD2 (5 bases each). V lost 10 bases to trimming and J lost 3 bases, with 14 bases between them. Germline V lookup: CDR1 MNHNY, CDR2 SVGAGI (reference sequence). This CDR3 region has 13 residues. The CDR3 DNA sequence: TGTGCCATGGGGCGGGCTGGGACAGATACGCAGTATTTT. Translating gives CAMGRAGTDTQYF.

This clonotype showed up just a few times. The chain couples TRBV15 to TRBJ2-5; D remains unclear. The CDR3 sequence is 12 residues long. V was cut by 4 bases and J by 2 bases, with 5 bases left in between. Germline V gene sequence: CDR1 LNHNV, CDR2 YYDKDF (reference sequence). The CDR3 loop reads CATSKSQETQYF. The CDR3 DNA reads as TGTGCCACCAGCAAAAGTCAAGAGACCCAGTACTTC.

This rearrangement joins TRBV5-1 to TRBJ2-7; TRBD2 matches at 14 bases. J lost 3 bases, V lost 0 bases, and 5 bases had no gene match. Germline-derived CDR1 and CDR2 are SGHRS and YFSETQ. CDR3 length: 17 residues. The CDR3 protein is CASSLGLAGGPHYEQYF. CDR3 coding DNA: TGCGCCAGCAGCTTGGGACTAGCGGGAGGGCCGCACTACGAGCAGTACTTC. The full variable domain, with the rest looked up from reference TRBV5-1 and TRBJ2-7, is KAGVTQTPRYLIKTRGQQVTLSCSPISGHRSVSWYQQTPGQGLQFLFEYFSETQRNKGNFPGRFSGRQFSNSRSEMNVSTLELGDSALYLCASSLGLAGGPHYEQYFGPGTRLTVT.

Only a few counts were recorded for this clonotype. V and J are TRBV7-8 and TRBJ2-1; 9 bases line up with TRBD2. V trimming: 8 bases; J trimming: 4 bases; junction bases outside the gene matches: 9. Germline assignment: CDR1 SGHVS and CDR2 FQNEAQ. CDR3 size: 15 residues. CDR3 nucleotide sequence: TGTGCCAGCTTCCCCGCGGGAGGGGGATACAATGAGCAGTTCTTC. It translates to CASFPAGGGYNEQFF.

This clonotype was seen a handful of times. The V and J genes are TRBV7-9 and TRBJ2-2; perhaps D is TRBD1 or TRBD2 (5 bases each). Germline loops: CDR1 SEHNR, CDR2 FQNEAQ (reference sequence). There are 14 residues in the CDR3. The V end lost 6 bases, the J end lost 4 bases, and 12 bases lay between the germline ends. The CDR3 DNA is TGTGCCAGCAGTTTGTCTGGGGGCACCGGGGAGCTGTTTTTT. It is translated as CASSLSGGTGELFF.

Concerning this clonotype: Mismatch with germline at one junction end may stem from a read error. The rearrangement links TRBV10-3 to TRBJ1-2; 7 bases line up with TRBD1. The CDR3 spans 13 residues. CDR1 ENHRY and CDR2 SYGVKD come from the germline V gene. The CDR3 reads CATSGDSNYGYTF. The CDR3 nucleotides read TGTGCCACCAGTGGGGACAGCAACTATGGCTACACCTTC.

A note on this clonotype: One end of the junction does not line up with germline, which may come from a read error. The V call is TRBV24-1, the J call TRBJ2-3; no clear D gene. This CDR3 is 15 amino acids long. Germline loops: CDR1 KGHDR, CDR2 SFDVKD. The CDR3 nucleotides read TGTGCCATCGGTGAGTCTGAGGAGCCCACAGATACGCAGTACTTT. Translated: CAIGESEEPTDTQYF.